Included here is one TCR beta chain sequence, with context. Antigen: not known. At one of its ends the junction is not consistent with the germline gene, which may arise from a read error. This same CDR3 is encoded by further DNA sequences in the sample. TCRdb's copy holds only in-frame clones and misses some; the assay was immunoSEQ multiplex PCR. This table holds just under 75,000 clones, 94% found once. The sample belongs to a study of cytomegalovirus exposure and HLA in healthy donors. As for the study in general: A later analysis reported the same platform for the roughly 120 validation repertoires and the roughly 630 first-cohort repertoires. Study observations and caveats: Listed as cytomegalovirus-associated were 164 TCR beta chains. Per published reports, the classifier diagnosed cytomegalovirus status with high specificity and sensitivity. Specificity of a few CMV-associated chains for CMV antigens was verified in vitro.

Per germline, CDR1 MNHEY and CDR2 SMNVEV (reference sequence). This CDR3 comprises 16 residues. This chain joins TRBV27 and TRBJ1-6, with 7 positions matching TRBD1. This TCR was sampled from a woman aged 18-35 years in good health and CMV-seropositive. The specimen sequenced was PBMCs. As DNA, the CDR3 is TGCGCCAGCAGTTTAAAATGGGACAGCACTTATTCACCCCTCCACTTT. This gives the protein CASSLKWDSTYSPLHF.